Each of the 21 T cell receptor beta chains below was sequenced from the same sample in a study of radiotherapy plus CTLA-4 blockade in lung cancer. The protocol was immunoSEQ multiplex PCR, while the TCRdb copy is restricted to in-frame clones and leaves out a portion. The sample carries 43,000 or so clones, roughly 59% recorded once. Here the sequenced sample was peripheral blood, taken from a patient treated with radiotherapy plus ipilimumab. These receptors were obtained from a human donor with non-small cell lung cancer who had a partial response to radiotherapy plus ipilimumab.

The rearrangement links TRBV11-2 to TRBJ2-3, with 12 bases fitting TRBD2. The V segment lost 0 bases and the J segment 3 bases; nucleotides outside the gene matches: 7. The CDR3 consists of 18 residues. Germline CDR1 SGHAT, CDR2 FQNNGV. CDR3 sequence: CASSLESRLAGATDTQYF. The CDR3 nucleotides are TGTGCCAGCAGCTTAGAATCCCGACTAGCGGGAGCGACAGATACGCAGTATTTT.

The sample holds one count of this clone. J is TRBJ1-2 and V is TRBV5-4, with D possibly matching TRBD1 (6 bases). From germline, CDR1 is SGHNT and CDR2 YYREEE (reference sequence). The CDR3 consists of 16 residues. Trimming cost V 3 bases and J 1 base, with 16 bases left between them. The CDR3 protein is CASSSQLDSLNYGYTF. Written as DNA, the CDR3 is TGTGCCAGCAGCTCGCAACTGGACAGCCTTAACTATGGCTACACCTTC. Full variable domain (remainder filled in from reference TRBV5-4 and TRBJ1-2): ETGVTQSPTHLIKTRGQQVTLRCSSQSGHNTVSWYQQALGQGPQFIFQYYREEENGRGNFPPRFSGLQFPNYSSELNVNALELDDSALYLCASSSQLDSLNYGYTFGSGTRLTVV.

The chain has TRBV19 and TRBJ2-5; 12 nucleotides line up with TRBD1. In germline, CDR1 is LNHDA, CDR2 SQIVND (reference sequence). CDR3 length: 15 residues. The J segment lost 11 bases and the V segment lost 7 bases, leaving 14 bases of the junction unmatched. The CDR3 coding sequence is TGTGCCAGTAAGGCCGCGGGACAGGGGGCTAGTGAGCAGTACTTC. Its translation: CASKAAGQGASEQYF.

The chain has TRBV14 and TRBJ1-2; the D gene is possibly TRBD1 (6 bases). Germline V lookup: CDR1 SGHDN, CDR2 FVKESK. The V end was cut by 1 base, the J end by 4 bases, with 10 bases between. The CDR3 contains 14 residues. The CDR3: CASSQGTAVYGYTF. The DNA of the CDR3 is TGTGCCAGCAGCCAAGGGACAGCTGTCTATGGCTACACCTTC.

This clone was picked up a small number of times. The chain recombines TRBV5-4 with TRBJ2-5, with D maybe TRBD2 (6 bases). The V and J ends lost 0 bases and 2 bases respectively, with 11 bases between them. The CDR3 loop spans 15 amino acids. Germline values: CDR1 SGHNT, CDR2 YYREEE (reference sequence). CDR3 nucleotides: TGTGCCAGCAGCTTGGGACTAGACTGGCAAGAGACCCAGTACTTC. Translating it yields CASSLGLDWQETQYF. Combining the CDR3 with reference TRBV5-4 and TRBJ2-5 gives the whole variable domain ETGVTQSPTHLIKTRGQQVTLRCSSQSGHNTVSWYQQALGQGPQFIFQYYREEENGRGNFPPRFSGLQFPNYSSELNVNALELDDSALYLCASSLGLDWQETQYFGPGTRLLVL.

The CDR3 region has the DNA TGTGCCAGCAGCTTAGGGCTAGCGGGGGGCGGGTGGTCAGATACGCAGTATTTT. It translates to CASSLGLAGGGWSDTQYF. The genes are TRBV7-8 and TRBJ2-3; TRBD2 agrees at 11 bases. Germline V gene lookup returns CDR1 SGHVS and CDR2 FQNEAQ. The CDR3 consists of 18 residues. Trimming at V came to 1 base and at J to 4 bases, leaving 10 bases not matched to a gene.

This sequence joins TRBV15 and TRBJ2-3; 8 bases fit TRBD1. The CDR3 totals 15 residues. Unmatched junction bases numbered 4, after V lost 4 bases and J lost 1 base. Germline CDR1 and CDR2: LNHNV and YYDKDF (reference sequence). The CDR3 coding sequence is TGTGCCACCAGCATCCCGGGACAGGGCACAGATACGCAGTATTTT. It yields the protein CATSIPGQGTDTQYF. Supplemented by reference TRBV15 and TRBJ2-3, the full variable domain reads DAMVIQNPRYQVTQFGKPVTLSCSQTLNHNVMYWYQQKSSQAPKLLFHYYDKDFNNEADTPDNFQSRRPNTSFCFLDIRSPGLGDTAMYLCATSIPGQGTDTQYFGPGTRLTVL.

The V and J genes are TRBV7-8 and TRBJ2-3; D unresolved. Germline lookup yields CDR1 SGHVS and CDR2 FQNEAQ. With 5 bases removed from V and 0 bases from J, the gap between germline ends came to 18 bases. The CDR3 is made up of 17 amino acids. CDR3 nucleotide sequence: TGTGCCAGCAGCCTAGGCACACCGCTCGCTAGCACAGATACGCAGTATTTT. Translation gives CASSLGTPLASTDTQYF.

The chain is built from TRBV2 and TRBJ1-4, with D perhaps matching TRBD1 (6 bases). The CDR3 contains 14 residues. The V end lost 8 bases, the J end lost 8 bases, and 18 bases lay between the germline ends. Germline lookup yields CDR1 SNHLY and CDR2 FYNNEI. The CDR3 here is CASEARGTGEKLFF. The CDR3 nucleotides are TGTGCCAGCGAGGCCAGGGGTACGGGGGAAAAACTGTTTTTT.

The V gene is TRBV7-8, the J gene TRBJ1-2; TRBD1 might be the D (5 bases). Trimming shortened V by 5 bases and J by 2 bases, and 9 bases separated the two germline ends. The germline V gene has CDR1 SGHVS and CDR2 FQNEAQ. There are 13 residues in the CDR3. The CDR3 DNA sequence: TGTGCCAGCAGCCAGACAGTAAACTATGGCTACACCTTC. Protein product: CASSQTVNYGYTF.

The chain links TRBV4-1 to TRBJ1-2, with 11 bases matching TRBD1. This CDR3 is 18 amino acids long. V trimming: 3 bases; J trimming: 7 bases; junction bases outside the gene matches: 16. Germline CDR1 MGHRA, CDR2 YSYEKL. CDR3 sequence reads: CASSHLLVRGQGGGGYTF. For the CDR3, the DNA is TGCGCCAGCAGCCACCTCCTTGTCAGGGGACAGGGGGGTGGTGGCTACACCTTC.

The J gene is TRBJ1-2, the V gene TRBV10-3; 8 bases align to TRBD1. V lost 7 bases to trimming and J lost 0 bases; unmatched junction nucleotides: 4. This CDR3 is 14 amino acids long. Germline V gives CDR1 ENHRY, CDR2 SYGVKD. The CDR3 spells CAITVDRANYGYTF. The CDR3 DNA follows: TGTGCCATCACTGTGGACAGGGCTAACTATGGCTACACCTTC.

This clone was seen more than once but under ten times. The chain couples TRBV7-8 to TRBJ1-1, with 8 bases fitting TRBD1. The CDR3 contains 16 residues. With V trimmed by 5 bases and J by 5 bases, 13 bases remained unmatched. Germline V lookup: CDR1 SGHVS, CDR2 FQNEAQ. The CDR3 DNA reads as TGTGCCAGCAGCATATTCCAGGGGGCGCAGGGGACTGAAGCTTTCTTT. It encodes CASSIFQGAQGTEAFF.

This clone appeared once. The rearrangement links TRBV13 to TRBJ2-3; possibly TRBD2 for D (6 bases). The CDR3 covers 15 residues. V dropped 5 bases and J dropped 0 bases, with 12 bases sitting between them. Per the germline V gene, CDR1 is PRHDT and CDR2 is FYEKMQ (reference sequence). CDR3 nucleotide sequence: TGTGCCAGCAGCGGGCGGGACGGTAGCACAGATACGCAGTATTTT. It specifies CASSGRDGSTDTQYF.

The chain uses TRBV5-1 and TRBJ1-4, with D perhaps TRBD1 (5 bases). Germline loops: CDR1 SGHRS, CDR2 YFSETQ. The V and J ends lost 5 bases and 4 bases respectively, with 9 bases between them. This CDR3 is built from 13 residues. The CDR3 loop is CASRGGNNEKLFF. The DNA for the CDR3 is TGCGCCAGCAGGGGGGGGAATAATGAAAAACTGTTTTTT.

The chain combines TRBV7-6 with TRBJ2-2; 9 bases align to TRBD1. Germline CDR1 reads SGHVS; CDR2 reads FNYEAQ. The CDR3 extends over 16 amino acids. V lost 1 base and J lost 4; bases outside the gene matches: 4. This chain's CDR3 is CASSLGQGGSTGELFF. CDR3 bases: TGTGCCAGCAGCTTAGGACAGGGGGGATCCACCGGGGAGCTGTTTTTT.

This chain links TRBV19 with TRBJ2-7; 8 positions agree with TRBD2. The CDR3 extends over 16 amino acids. Germline V gives CDR1 LNHDA, CDR2 SQIVND (reference sequence). The V and J ends lost 3 bases and 6 bases, in that order; junction bases with no gene match: 13. CDR3 amino acids: CASSILSEGLASEQYF. CDR3 sequence (DNA): TGTGCCAGTAGTATTTTAAGTGAAGGACTAGCCTCCGAGCAGTACTTC.

This clone was seen a few times. The chain has TRBV29-1 and TRBJ1-5; the D is unclear. Germline assignment: CDR1 SQVTM and CDR2 ANQGSEA. The CDR3 is 13 residues long. Deletions cut 5 bases from V and 5 bases from J, with 13 bases between. This CDR3 reads CSVHPGSYQPQHF. In DNA form, the CDR3 reads TGCAGCGTTCATCCGGGGTCCTATCAGCCCCAGCATTTT.

As regards this clone: Other nucleotide sequences from this sample produce the same CDR3. The chain joins TRBV10-3 to TRBJ1-2; 7 bases are a match to TRBD1. The V and J ends lost 7 bases and 4 bases, in that order; junction bases with no gene match: 9. The germline CDR1 and CDR2 sequences are ENHRY and SYGVKD. The CDR3 is 14 residues long. CDR3 amino acids: CAITRQGVGYGYTF. The CDR3, as DNA: TGTGCCATCACCCGACAGGGTGTAGGCTATGGCTACACCTTC.

Notes on this clone: One end of the junction is discordant with germline, which a read error may explain. The rearrangement links TRBV4-1 to TRBJ1-2; D possibly corresponds to TRBD1 (6 bases). CDR3 size: 15 residues. The germline CDR1 and CDR2 sequences are MGHRA and YSYEKL. The CDR3 is CASSQDQGRGGGYTF. CDR3 nucleotides: TGTGCCAGCAGCCAAGACCAGGGCAGGGGCGGAGGCTACACCTTC.

The rearrangement links TRBV6-5 to TRBJ2-2; 9 positions match TRBD1. CDR1 is MNHEY and CDR2 is SVGAGI in the germline V gene. V lost 5 bases, J lost 2 bases, and 3 bases stayed unmatched. The CDR3 covers 15 residues. CDR3 nucleotides: TGTGCCAGCAGTCGGACAGGGGAAAACACCGGGGAGCTGTTTTTT. It is translated as CASSRTGENTGELFF.